Below are 26 T cell receptor beta chains sequenced from a single sample in a study of human T cells and chemical hapten exposure. TCRdb recomputed calls from the RACE reads with MiXCR, one row per CDR3 protein. The data contain approximately 49,000 distinct CDR3 sequences, less than 10% of them seen just once; the ten biggest clones take up 4.5%. Time point here: patch test 1, 2 weeks after DPC sensitization. Specified treatment: therapeutic diphenylcyclopropenone sensitization with weekly scalp DPC. Sequences were derived from whole blood, sampled in connection with sensitization to the hapten diphenylcyclopropenone (DPC). These receptors were obtained from a woman between 45 and 65 years old with alopecia areata. Some clones in this sample may be carry-over from other donors' samples.

This clonotype came up once. The chain recombines TRBV4-3 with TRBJ2-2; 8 bases are a match to TRBD2. CDR1 is LGHNA and CDR2 is YSLEER in the germline V gene. Trimming took 0 bases from V and 4 from J; bases not matched to a gene: 7. The CDR3 is made up of 17 amino acids. CDR3 amino acids: CASSQDKGLGATGELFF. CDR3 nucleotide sequence: TGCGCCAGCAGCCAAGACAAGGGACTAGGGGCCACCGGGGAGCTGTTTTTT.

This clonotype was counted ten times or more. The V gene is TRBV7-2, the J gene TRBJ2-1; no definite D call. Germline CDR1 is SGHTA and CDR2 is FQGNSA. With 1 base removed from V and 5 bases from J, the gap between germline ends came to 6 bases. This CDR3 contains 13 residues. This CDR3 is CASSLGQNNEQFF. The CDR3 DNA follows: TGTGCCAGCAGCTTAGGTCAAAACAATGAGCAGTTCTTC.

A remark on this clonotype: A read error is possible here, since a much larger clone lies one base away. DNA for the CDR3: TGTGCCAGCAGTTCCCATTTGGGCGGGACGGAATCTGGGGCCAACGTCCTGACTTTC. It encodes CASSSHLGGTESGANVLTF. The chain couples TRBV12-3 or TRBV12-4 to TRBJ2-6, with D perhaps TRBD2 (6 bases). Deletions cut 4 bases from V and 1 base from J, with 20 bases between. This CDR3 is 19 amino acids long.

This clonotype was seen many times. J is TRBJ2-3 and V is TRBV5-1; TRBD2 matches 9 bases. V lost 0 bases to trimming and J lost 4 bases; unmatched junction nucleotides: 3. The CDR3 totals 15 residues. Per the germline V gene, CDR1 is SGHRS and CDR2 is YFSETQ. The CDR3 bases are TGCGCCAGCAGCTTGGTGGCGGGGGGGGCAGATACGCAGTATTTT. Residues: CASSLVAGGADTQYF. Drawing the rest from reference TRBV5-1 and TRBJ2-3, the complete variable domain is KAGVTQTPRYLIKTRGQQVTLSCSPISGHRSVSWYQQTPGQGLQFLFEYFSETQRNKGNFPGRFSGRQFSNSRSEMNVSTLELGDSALYLCASSLVAGGADTQYFGPGTRLTVL.

This clonotype was seen only a few times. The genes are TRBV20-1 and TRBJ1-2; 9 bases are a match to TRBD1. Germline CDR1 reads DFQATT; CDR2 reads SNEGSKA (reference sequence). The junction had 6 bases not matched to a gene; V was cut back by 2 bases and J by 5 bases. The CDR3 is 14 residues long. CDR3 sequence: CSARPGQGDYGYTF. The DNA for the CDR3 is TGCAGTGCTAGACCGGGACAGGGAGATTATGGCTACACCTTC.

This clonotype has ten or more counts. The V gene is TRBV6-6, the J gene TRBJ2-5; TRBD1 agrees at 8 bases. The V segment lost 6 bases and the J segment 1 base; nucleotides outside the gene matches: 7. The CDR3 sequence is 15 residues long. The germline gives CDR1 MNHNY, CDR2 SVGAGI (reference sequence). The CDR3 region is CASRGQGWSQETQYF. CDR3 nucleotide sequence: TGTGCCAGCAGAGGACAGGGTTGGAGCCAAGAGACCCAGTACTTC.

At least ten counts were recorded for this clonotype. The chain is built from TRBV5-1 and TRBJ2-7; no definite D call. Germline CDR1 SGHRS, CDR2 YFSETQ. The CDR3 sequence is 13 residues long. V lost 3 bases and J 3 bases, leaving 10 bases between the germline ends. The CDR3 reads CASSYTSHYEQYF. CDR3 nucleotide sequence: TGCGCCAGCAGCTACACGTCCCACTACGAGCAGTACTTC.

This clonotype was detected many times. J is TRBJ2-1 and V is TRBV6-1; no clear D. This CDR3 comprises 14 residues. V lost 4 bases and J lost 4, with 11 bases in between. Germline loops: CDR1 MNHNS, CDR2 SASEGT. CDR3: CASSVPSEYNEQFF. DNA for the CDR3: TGTGCCAGCAGTGTTCCGTCCGAATACAATGAGCAGTTCTTC.

Many counts were recorded for this clonotype. The chain recombines TRBV4-2 with TRBJ2-3; 10 bases align to TRBD2. The CDR3 is 16 amino acids. Trimming removed 3 bases from V and 3 bases from J; junction bases left unmatched: 6. Germline loops: CDR1 LGHNA, CDR2 YNFKEQ. CDR3 DNA sequence: TGTGCCAGCAGCCAGCGTTTAGCGGGAGGTACAGATACGCAGTATTTT. Translation: CASSQRLAGGTDTQYF.

Ten or more counts support this clonotype. This chain links TRBV29-1 with TRBJ2-1; D remains ambiguous. The CDR3 consists of 14 residues. The V end was cut by 6 bases, the J end by 0 bases, with 12 bases between. CDR1 and CDR2 (germline): SQVTM, ANQGSEA. The CDR3 DNA is TGCAGCGTCTGGATACCGAGCTCCTACAATGAGCAGTTCTTC. Translating it yields CSVWIPSSYNEQFF.

The sample holds many counts of this clonotype. The genes are TRBV7-2 and TRBJ2-3, with TRBD2 identical over 7 bases. CDR3 size: 17 residues. V shed 5 bases, J shed 0 bases, and the junction held 11 bases outside the gene matches. The germline V gene encodes CDR1 SGHTA and CDR2 FQGNSA. CDR3 region: CASSRQGASGSTDTQYF. CDR3 sequence (DNA): TGTGCCAGCAGCCGACAAGGAGCTAGCGGTAGCACAGATACGCAGTATTTT.

The chain carries TRBV3-1 and TRBJ1-1, with a weak D call TRBD1 (6 bases). The CDR3 covers 14 residues. V lost 4 bases, J lost 1 base, and 10 bases lay in between. Germline lookup yields CDR1 LGHDT and CDR2 YNNKEL (reference sequence). The chain's CDR3 is CASSPRTENTEAFF. In nucleotides, the CDR3 is TGTGCCAGCAGCCCGAGGACAGAGAACACTGAAGCTTTCTTT.

At least ten counts were recorded for this clonotype. V and J are TRBV12-3 or TRBV12-4 and TRBJ1-1; D is uncertain. Trimming removed 7 bases at V and 5 bases at J, with 11 bases between. The CDR3 has 12 residues. CDR3 coding DNA: TGTGCCAGCACGCGGCGGGGAACTGAAGCTTTCTTT. It yields the protein CASTRRGTEAFF.

Worth noting for this clonotype: A read error may account for a junction end that differs from germline. The rearrangement links TRBV5-1 to TRBJ2-2; D not resolved. The CDR3 length is 12 residues. Looked up from germline, CDR1 is SGHRS and CDR2 is YFSETQ. This CDR3 reads CANSLENGRLFF. The CDR3 DNA sequence: TGCGCCAACAGCTTGGAGAACGGCCGGCTGTTTTTT.

This chain links TRBV2 with TRBJ2-7; D call uncertain. The germline gives CDR1 SNHLY, CDR2 FYNNEI. The CDR3 has 12 amino acids. Deletions cut 6 bases from V and 2 bases from J, with 8 bases between. The CDR3 spells CASRNSAYEQYF. CDR3 DNA: TGTGCCAGCAGAAACAGCGCCTACGAGCAGTACTTC. The variable domain in full, completed from reference TRBV2 and TRBJ2-7, reads EPEVTQTPSHQVTQMGQEVILRCVPISNHLYFYWYRQILGQKVEFLVSFYNNEISEKSEIFDDQFSVERPDGSNFTLKIRSTKLEDSAMYFCASRNSAYEQYFGPGTRLTVT.

This clonotype has just a few counts. The V and J genes are TRBV6-5 and TRBJ2-7, with TRBD2 matching over 7 bases. V was clipped by 2 bases and J by 9 bases; unmatched bases: 13. The CDR3 covers 15 residues. The germline gives CDR1 MNHEY, CDR2 SVGAGI. The CDR3 here is CASSYGSSGASGQYF. CDR3 in DNA: TGTGCCAGCAGTTACGGGTCCAGCGGGGCTTCTGGGCAGTACTTC.

J is TRBJ1-6 and V is TRBV10-3; D gene uncertain. V was clipped by 2 bases and J by 5 bases, with 4 bases between them. The CDR3 totals 13 residues. CDR1 is ENHRY, CDR2 SYGVKD, per germline. The CDR3: CAISEGDNSPLHF. The CDR3 nucleotides are TGTGCCATCAGTGAGGGCGATAATTCACCCCTCCACTTT.

This clonotype was counted many times. V is TRBV11-3 and J is TRBJ1-5; no definite D call. Trimming removed 1 base from V and 7 bases from J, with 8 bases in between. CDR3 length: 13 amino acids. The germline V gene has CDR1 SGHNT and CDR2 YENEEA. For the CDR3, the DNA is TGTGCCAGCAGCTTAGCTCACGGACAGCCCCAGCATTTT. This codes for CASSLAHGQPQHF.

This clonotype was observed many times. This chain links TRBV7-2 with TRBJ2-1; 9 bases fit TRBD2. The CDR3 totals 16 residues. Per germline, CDR1 SGHTA and CDR2 FQGNSA. The trim removed 4 bases at V and 1 base at J, leaving 5 bases unmatched. The CDR3, as DNA: TGTGCCAGCAGCTCAGTAGCGGGAGCATCCTACAATGAGCAGTTCTTC. It translates to CASSSVAGASYNEQFF.

At least ten counts were recorded for this clonotype. The chain carries TRBV18 and TRBJ2-3; 11 nucleotides line up with TRBD2. The CDR3 extends over 15 amino acids. The J segment lost 9 bases and the V segment lost 0 bases, leaving 5 bases of the junction unmatched. Germline values: CDR1 KGHSH, CDR2 LQKENI. The DNA of the CDR3 is TGTGCCAGCTCACCACCTGTAGCGGGAGGGCAGACGCAGTATTTT. The encoded protein is CASSPPVAGGQTQYF.

The rearrangement links TRBV4-2 to TRBJ2-1; 8 bases match TRBD2. Germline CDR1 LGHNA, CDR2 YNFKEQ. CDR3 length equals 16 residues. V lost 0 bases to trimming and J lost 6 bases; unmatched junction nucleotides: 7. The CDR3: CASSQEPGTRSNEQFF. The CDR3 DNA sequence: TGTGCCAGCAGCCAAGAACCCGGGACTAGGTCCAATGAGCAGTTCTTC.

This chain uses TRBV4-1 with TRBJ1-2; D call uncertain. CDR1 is MGHRA, CDR2 YSYEKL, per germline. V was shortened by 0 bases and J by 8 bases, with 7 bases between the two germline ends. CDR3 length: 12 residues. The CDR3 here is CASSQDLGGYTF. CDR3 nucleotides: TGCGCCAGCAGCCAAGATTTGGGCGGCTACACCTTC.

This clonotype was recorded at least ten times. The genes are TRBV28 and TRBJ2-7, with 12 bases lining up with TRBD2. The CDR3 spans 15 residues. Germline CDR1 and CDR2: MDHEN and SYDVKM. J lost 6 bases, V lost 5 bases, and 8 bases had no gene match. The CDR3 DNA sequence: TGTGCCAGCAGTACGCAGACTAGCGGGGGCCGCGAGCAGTACTTC. The encoded protein is CASSTQTSGGREQYF.

This clonotype has at least ten counts. The J gene is TRBJ2-5, the V gene TRBV7-9; no reliable D call. Trimming left V 1 base short and J 4 bases short, with 10 bases between. The CDR3 is 14 amino acids. Germline lookup yields CDR1 SEHNR and CDR2 FQNEAQ (reference sequence). The CDR3 spells CASSLGFFGETQYF. The DNA of the CDR3 is TGTGCCAGCAGCTTAGGTTTTTTTGGAGAGACCCAGTACTTC.

This clonotype showed up many times. The genes are TRBV12-3 or TRBV12-4 and TRBJ2-3, with 12 bases lining up with TRBD2. The CDR3 sequence is 18 residues long. The J segment lost 0 bases and the V segment lost 6 bases, leaving 10 bases of the junction unmatched. The CDR3 here is CASSLGLAGHLSTDTQYF. CDR3 DNA: TGTGCCAGCAGCTTGGGACTAGCGGGCCACCTTAGCACAGATACGCAGTATTTT.

This clonotype was observed many times. The V call is TRBV7-9, the J call TRBJ1-2; 7 bases map to TRBD1. J was trimmed by 8 bases and V by 2 bases; bases with no gene match: 8. Per the germline V gene, CDR1 is SEHNR and CDR2 is FQNEAQ (reference sequence). There are 14 residues in the CDR3. The CDR3 DNA reads TGTGCCAGCAGCTTAACGAGGCAGGGGGAAGGCTACACCTTC. Protein product: CASSLTRQGEGYTF.